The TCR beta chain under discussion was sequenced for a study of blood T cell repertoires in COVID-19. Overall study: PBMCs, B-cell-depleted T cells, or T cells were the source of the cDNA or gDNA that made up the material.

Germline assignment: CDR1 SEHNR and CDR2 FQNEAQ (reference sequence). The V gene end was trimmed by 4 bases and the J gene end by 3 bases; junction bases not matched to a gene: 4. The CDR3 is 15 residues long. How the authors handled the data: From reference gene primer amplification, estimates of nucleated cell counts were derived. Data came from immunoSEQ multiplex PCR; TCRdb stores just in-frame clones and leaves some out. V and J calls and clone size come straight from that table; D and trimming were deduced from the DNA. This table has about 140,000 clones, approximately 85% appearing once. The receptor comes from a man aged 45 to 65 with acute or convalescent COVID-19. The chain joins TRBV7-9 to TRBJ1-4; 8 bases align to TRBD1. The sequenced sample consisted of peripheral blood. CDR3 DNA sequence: TGTGCCAGCAGCTGGACAGGGCCCCCTAATGAAAAACTGTTTTTT. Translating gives CASSWTGPPNEKLFF.